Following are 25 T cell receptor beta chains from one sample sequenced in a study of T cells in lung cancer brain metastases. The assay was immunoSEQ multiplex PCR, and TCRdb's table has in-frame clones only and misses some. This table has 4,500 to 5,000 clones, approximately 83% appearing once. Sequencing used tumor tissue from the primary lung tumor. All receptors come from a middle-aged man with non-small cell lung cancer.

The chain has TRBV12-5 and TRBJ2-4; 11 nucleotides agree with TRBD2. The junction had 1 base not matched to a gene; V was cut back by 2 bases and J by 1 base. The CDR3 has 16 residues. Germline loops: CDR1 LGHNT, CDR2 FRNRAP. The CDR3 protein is CASGLRLAGAKNIQYF. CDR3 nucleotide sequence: TGTGCTAGTGGTTTGAGACTAGCGGGGGCCAAAAACATTCAGTACTTC.

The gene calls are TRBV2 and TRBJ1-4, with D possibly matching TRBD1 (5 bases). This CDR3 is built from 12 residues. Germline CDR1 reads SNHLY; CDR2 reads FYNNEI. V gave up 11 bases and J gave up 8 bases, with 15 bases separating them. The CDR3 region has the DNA TGTGCCGGCTCGTTCGGGGCGGAAAAACTGTTTTTT. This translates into CAGSFGAEKLFF. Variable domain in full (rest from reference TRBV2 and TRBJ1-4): EPEVTQTPSHQVTQMGQEVILRCVPISNHLYFYWYRQILGQKVEFLVSFYNNEISEKSEIFDDQFSVERPDGSNFTLKIRSTKLEDSAMYFCAGSFGAEKLFFGSGTQLSVL.

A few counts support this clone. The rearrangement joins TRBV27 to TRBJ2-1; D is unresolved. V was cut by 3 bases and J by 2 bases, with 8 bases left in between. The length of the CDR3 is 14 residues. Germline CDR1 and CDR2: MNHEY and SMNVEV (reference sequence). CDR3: CASSFHGPYNEQFF. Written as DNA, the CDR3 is TGTGCCAGCAGTTTTCATGGCCCCTACAATGAGCAGTTCTTC.

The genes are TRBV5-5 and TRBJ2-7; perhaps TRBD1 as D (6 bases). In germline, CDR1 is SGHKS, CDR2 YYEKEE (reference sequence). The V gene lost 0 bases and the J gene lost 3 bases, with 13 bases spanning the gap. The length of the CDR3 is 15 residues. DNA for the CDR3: TGTGCCAGCAGCTTGGCCCAGGGGCTCATCTACGAGCAGTACTTC. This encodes CASSLAQGLIYEQYF.

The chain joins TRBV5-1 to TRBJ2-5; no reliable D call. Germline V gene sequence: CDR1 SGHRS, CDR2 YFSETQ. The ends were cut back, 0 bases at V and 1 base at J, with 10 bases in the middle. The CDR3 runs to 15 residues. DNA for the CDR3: TGCGCCAGCAGCTTGGTGCCGGCGGCCCAAGAGACCCAGTACTTC. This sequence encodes CASSLVPAAQETQYF.

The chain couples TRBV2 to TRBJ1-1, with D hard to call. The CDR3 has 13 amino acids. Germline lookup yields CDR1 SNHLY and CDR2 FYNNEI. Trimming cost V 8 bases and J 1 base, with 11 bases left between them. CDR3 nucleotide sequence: TGTGCCAGCGTGGCAGACCCGAACACTGAAGCTTTCTTT. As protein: CASVADPNTEAFF.

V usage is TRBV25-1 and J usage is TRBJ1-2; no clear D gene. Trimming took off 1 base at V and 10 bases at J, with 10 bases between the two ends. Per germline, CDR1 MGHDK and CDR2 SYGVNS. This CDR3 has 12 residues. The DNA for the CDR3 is TGTGCCAGCAGTGAATTCGGCACTTACTACACCTTC. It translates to CASSEFGTYYTF.

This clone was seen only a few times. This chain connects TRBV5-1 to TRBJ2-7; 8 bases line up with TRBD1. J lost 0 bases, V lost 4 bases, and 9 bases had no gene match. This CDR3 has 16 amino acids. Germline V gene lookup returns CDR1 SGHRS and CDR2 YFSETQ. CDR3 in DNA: TGCGCCAGCAGCGGAGATCGGACAGGGAGCTCCTACGAGCAGTACTTC. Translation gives CASSGDRTGSSYEQYF.

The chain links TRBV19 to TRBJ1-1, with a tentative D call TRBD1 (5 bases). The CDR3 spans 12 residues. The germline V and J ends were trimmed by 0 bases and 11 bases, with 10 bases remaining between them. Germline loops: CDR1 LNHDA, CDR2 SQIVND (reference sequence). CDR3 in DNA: TGTGCCAGTAGTATAGACCGGGACGGCGCTTTCTTT. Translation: CASSIDRDGAFF.

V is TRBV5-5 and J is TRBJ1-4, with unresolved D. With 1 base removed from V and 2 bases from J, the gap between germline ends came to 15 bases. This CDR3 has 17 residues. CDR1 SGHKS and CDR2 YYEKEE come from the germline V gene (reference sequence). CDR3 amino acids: CASSLLFRVPTNEKLFF. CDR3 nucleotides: TGTGCCAGCAGCTTGCTCTTCCGGGTCCCTACTAATGAAAAACTGTTTTTT. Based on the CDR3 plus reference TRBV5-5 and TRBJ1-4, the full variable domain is DAGVTQSPTHLIKTRGQQVTLRCSPISGHKSVSWYQQVLGQGPQFIFQYYEKEERGRGNFPDRFSARQFPNYSSELNVNALLLGDSALYLCASSLLFRVPTNEKLFFGSGTQLSVL.

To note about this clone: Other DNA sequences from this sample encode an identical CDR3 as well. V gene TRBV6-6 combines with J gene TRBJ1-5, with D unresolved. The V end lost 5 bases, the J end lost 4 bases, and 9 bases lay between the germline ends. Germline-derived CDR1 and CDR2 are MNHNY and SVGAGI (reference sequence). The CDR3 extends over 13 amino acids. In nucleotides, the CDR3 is TGTGCCAGCAGTCAGGTACCAAATCAGCCCCAGCATTTT. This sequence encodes CASSQVPNQPQHF.

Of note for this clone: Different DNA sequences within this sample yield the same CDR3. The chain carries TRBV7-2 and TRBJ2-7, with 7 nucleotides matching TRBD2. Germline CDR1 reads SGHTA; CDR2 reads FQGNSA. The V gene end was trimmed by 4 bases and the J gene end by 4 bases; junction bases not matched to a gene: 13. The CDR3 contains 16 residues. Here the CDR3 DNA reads TGTGCCAGCAGCTCAAAAGGTCAGCGGGGAGGATACGAGCAGTACTTC. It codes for CASSSKGQRGGYEQYF.

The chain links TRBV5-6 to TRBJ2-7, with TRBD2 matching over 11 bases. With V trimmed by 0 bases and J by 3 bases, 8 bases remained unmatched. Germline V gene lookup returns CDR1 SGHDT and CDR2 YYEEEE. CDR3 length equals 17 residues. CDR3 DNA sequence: TGTGCCAGCAGCTTGGGACCGACTAGCGGGACTTTCTACGAGCAGTACTTC. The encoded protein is CASSLGPTSGTFYEQYF. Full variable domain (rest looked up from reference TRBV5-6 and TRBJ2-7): DAGVTQSPTHLIKTRGQQVTLRCSPKSGHDTVSWYQQALGQGPQFIFQYYEEEERQRGNFPDRFSGHQFPNYSSELNVNALLLGDSALYLCASSLGPTSGTFYEQYFGPGTRLTVT.

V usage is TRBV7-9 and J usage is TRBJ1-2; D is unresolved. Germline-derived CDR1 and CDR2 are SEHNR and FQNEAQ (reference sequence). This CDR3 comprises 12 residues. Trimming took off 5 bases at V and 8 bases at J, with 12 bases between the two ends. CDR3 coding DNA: TGTGCCAGCAGCCCCCATTTAGGGGGCTACACCTTC. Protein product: CASSPHLGGYTF.

CDR3 protein: CSVYISGSNQPQHF. CDR3 nucleotide sequence: TGCAGCGTTTATATTTCAGGGAGCAATCAGCCCCAGCATTTT. This chain joins TRBV29-1 and TRBJ1-5; perhaps TRBD1 as D (5 bases). Germline CDR1 reads SQVTM; CDR2 reads ANQGSEA. V was shortened by 5 bases and J by 1 base, with 12 bases between the two germline ends. The CDR3 has 14 residues.

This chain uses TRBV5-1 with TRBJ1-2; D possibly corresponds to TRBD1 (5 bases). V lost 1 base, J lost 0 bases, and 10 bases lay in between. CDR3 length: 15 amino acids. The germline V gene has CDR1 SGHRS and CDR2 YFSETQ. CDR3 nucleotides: TGCGCCAGCAGCTTGTATGGGGGAACTAACTATGGCTACACCTTC. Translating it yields CASSLYGGTNYGYTF.

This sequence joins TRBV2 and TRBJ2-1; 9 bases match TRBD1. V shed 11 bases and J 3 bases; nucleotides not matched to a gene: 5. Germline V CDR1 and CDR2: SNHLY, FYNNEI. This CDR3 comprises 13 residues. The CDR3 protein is CAGQDRGYNEQFF. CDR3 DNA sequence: TGTGCCGGCCAGGACAGGGGCTACAATGAGCAGTTCTTC. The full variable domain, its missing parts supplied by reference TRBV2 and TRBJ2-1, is EPEVTQTPSHQVTQMGQEVILRCVPISNHLYFYWYRQILGQKVEFLVSFYNNEISEKSEIFDDQFSVERPDGSNFTLKIRSTKLEDSAMYFCAGQDRGYNEQFFGPGTRLTVL.

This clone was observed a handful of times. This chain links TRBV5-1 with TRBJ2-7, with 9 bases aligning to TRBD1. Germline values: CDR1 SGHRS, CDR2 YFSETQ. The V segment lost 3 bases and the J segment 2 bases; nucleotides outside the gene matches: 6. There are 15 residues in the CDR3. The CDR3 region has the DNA TGCGCCAGCAGCTGGGGGACAGGGCGGACCTACGAGCAGTACTTC. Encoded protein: CASSWGTGRTYEQYF.

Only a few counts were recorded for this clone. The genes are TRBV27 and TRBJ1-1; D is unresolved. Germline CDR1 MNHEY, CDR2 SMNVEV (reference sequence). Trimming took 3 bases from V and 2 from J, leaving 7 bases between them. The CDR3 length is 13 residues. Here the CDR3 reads CASSLRINTEAFF. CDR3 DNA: TGTGCCAGCAGTTTGCGGATTAACACTGAAGCTTTCTTT.

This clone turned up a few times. CDR3 bases: TGTGCCAGCAGTCAGGCCAGGGCCTACGAGCAGTACTTC. This sequence encodes CASSQARAYEQYF. The V call is TRBV28, the J call TRBJ2-7, with D possibly being TRBD1 (5 bases). V was cut by 5 bases and J by 2 bases, with 10 bases left in between. From germline, CDR1 is MDHEN and CDR2 SYDVKM. CDR3 length: 13 amino acids.

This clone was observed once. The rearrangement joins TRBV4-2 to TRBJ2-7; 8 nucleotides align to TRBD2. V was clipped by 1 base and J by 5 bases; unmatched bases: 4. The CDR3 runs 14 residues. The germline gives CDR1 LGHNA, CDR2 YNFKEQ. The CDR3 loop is CASSQGGLVDEQYF. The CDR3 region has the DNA TGTGCCAGCAGCCAAGGGGGACTAGTTGACGAGCAGTACTTC.

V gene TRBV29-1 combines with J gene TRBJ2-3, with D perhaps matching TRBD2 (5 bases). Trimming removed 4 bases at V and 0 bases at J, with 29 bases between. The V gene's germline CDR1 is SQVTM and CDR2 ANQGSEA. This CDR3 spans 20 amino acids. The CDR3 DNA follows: TGCAGCGTTGTTTTTACCCCCGGGGAAAGCCCGGACTCTAGCACAGATACGCAGTATTTT. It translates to CSVVFTPGESPDSSTDTQYF.

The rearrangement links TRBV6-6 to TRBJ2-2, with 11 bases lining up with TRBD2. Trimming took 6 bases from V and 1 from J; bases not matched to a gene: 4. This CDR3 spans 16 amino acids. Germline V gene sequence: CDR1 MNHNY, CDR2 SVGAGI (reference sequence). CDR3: CASSLLAGGNTGELFF. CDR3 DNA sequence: TGTGCCAGCAGCTTGCTAGCGGGGGGGAACACCGGGGAGCTGTTTTTT.

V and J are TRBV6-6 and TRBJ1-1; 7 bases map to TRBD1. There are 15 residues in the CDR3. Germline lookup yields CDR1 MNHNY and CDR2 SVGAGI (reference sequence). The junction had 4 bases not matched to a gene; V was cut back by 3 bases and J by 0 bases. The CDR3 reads CASSYPDRLNTEAFF. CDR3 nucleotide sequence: TGTGCCAGCAGTTATCCGGACAGGCTGAACACTGAAGCTTTCTTT.

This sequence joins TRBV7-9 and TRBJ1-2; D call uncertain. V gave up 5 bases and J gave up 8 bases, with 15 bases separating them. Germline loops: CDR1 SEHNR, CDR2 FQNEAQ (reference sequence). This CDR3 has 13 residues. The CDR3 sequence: CASSLEVSRGYTF. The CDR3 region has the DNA TGTGCCAGCAGCCTCGAAGTATCGAGGGGCTACACCTTC.